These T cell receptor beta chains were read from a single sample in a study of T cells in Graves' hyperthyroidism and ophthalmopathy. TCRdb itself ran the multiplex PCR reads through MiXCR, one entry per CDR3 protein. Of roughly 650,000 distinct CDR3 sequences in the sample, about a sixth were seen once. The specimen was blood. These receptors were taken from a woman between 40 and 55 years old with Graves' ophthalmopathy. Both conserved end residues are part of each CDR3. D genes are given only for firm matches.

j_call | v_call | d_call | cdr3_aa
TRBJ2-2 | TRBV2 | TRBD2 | CASKEPPSGGQGRELFF
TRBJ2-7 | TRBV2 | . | CASTDEGYEQYF
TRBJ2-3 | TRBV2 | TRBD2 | CASSPPSGRQYF
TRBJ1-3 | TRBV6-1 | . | CASWPQKGGASGNTIYF
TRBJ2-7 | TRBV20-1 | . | CSAPAGYEQYF
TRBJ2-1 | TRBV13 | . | CASSLPGPYNEQFF
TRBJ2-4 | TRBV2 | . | CASTHTKNIQYF
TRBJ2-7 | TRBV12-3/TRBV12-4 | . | CASSLWGDQGRNYEQYF
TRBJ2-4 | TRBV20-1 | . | CSARLPSTPGAKNIQYF
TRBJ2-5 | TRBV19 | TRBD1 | CASSLQGMVETQYF
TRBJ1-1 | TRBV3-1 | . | CASSHLSRARGAEAFF
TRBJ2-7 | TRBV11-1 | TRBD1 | CASSFTGTGGYEQYF
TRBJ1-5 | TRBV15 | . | CATSRDRWGNQPQHF
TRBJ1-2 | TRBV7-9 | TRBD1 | CASSRGQDYYGYTF
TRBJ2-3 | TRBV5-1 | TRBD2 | CASSLWGTESSGRAGSDTQYF
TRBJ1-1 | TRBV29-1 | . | CSVGGAPIEAFF
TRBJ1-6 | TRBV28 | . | CASSSGVSPLHF
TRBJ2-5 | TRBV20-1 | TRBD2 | CSARGGGAQETQYF
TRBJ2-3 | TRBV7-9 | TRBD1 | CASSPPGTGSQYF
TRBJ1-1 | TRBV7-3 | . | CASSGDVGTEAFF
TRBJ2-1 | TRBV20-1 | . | CSAIGWNNEQFF
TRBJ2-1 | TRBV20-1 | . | CSARVRGGDEQFF
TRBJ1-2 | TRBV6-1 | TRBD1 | CASSFRTGGMGGYTF
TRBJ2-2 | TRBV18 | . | CASSPTGQARAGELFF
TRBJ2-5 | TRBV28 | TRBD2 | CASSSGTSGRFWETQYF
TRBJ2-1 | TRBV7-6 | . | CASSHRAKYNEQFF
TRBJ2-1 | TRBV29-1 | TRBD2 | CSGRLAHKYNEQFF
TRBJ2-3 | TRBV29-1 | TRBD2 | CSVPGLAGEDTQYF
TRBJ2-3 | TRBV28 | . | CASKGAGADTQYF